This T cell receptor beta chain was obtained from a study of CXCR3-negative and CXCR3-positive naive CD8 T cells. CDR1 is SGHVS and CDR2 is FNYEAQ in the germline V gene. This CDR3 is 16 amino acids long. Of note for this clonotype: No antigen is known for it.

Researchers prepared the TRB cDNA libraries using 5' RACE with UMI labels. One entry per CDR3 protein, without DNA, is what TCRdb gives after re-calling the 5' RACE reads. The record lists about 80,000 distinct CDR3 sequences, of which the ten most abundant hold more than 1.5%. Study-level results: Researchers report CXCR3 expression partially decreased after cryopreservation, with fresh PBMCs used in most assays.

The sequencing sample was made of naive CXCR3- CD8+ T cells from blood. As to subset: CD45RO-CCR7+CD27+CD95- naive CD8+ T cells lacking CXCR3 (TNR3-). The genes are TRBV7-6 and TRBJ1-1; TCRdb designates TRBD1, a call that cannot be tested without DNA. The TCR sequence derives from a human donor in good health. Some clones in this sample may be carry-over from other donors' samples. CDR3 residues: CASSSGTGRRSTEAFF.